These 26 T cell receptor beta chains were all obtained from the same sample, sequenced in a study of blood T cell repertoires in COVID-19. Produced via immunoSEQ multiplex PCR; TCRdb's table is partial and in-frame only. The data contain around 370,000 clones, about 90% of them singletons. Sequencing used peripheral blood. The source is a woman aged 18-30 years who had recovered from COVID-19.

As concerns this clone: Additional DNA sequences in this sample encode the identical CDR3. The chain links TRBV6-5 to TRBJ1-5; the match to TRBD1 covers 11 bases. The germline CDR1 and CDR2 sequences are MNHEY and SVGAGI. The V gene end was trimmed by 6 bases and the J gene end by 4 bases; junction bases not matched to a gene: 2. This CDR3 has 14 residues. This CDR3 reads CASSRDRGNQPQHF. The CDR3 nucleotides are TGTGCCAGCAGCCGGGACAGGGGGAATCAGCCCCAGCATTTT.

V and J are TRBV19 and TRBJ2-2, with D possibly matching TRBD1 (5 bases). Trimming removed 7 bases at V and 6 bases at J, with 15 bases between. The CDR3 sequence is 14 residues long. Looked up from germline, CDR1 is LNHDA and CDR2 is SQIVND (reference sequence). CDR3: CASTSRVNPGELFF. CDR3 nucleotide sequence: TGTGCCAGTACCAGCAGGGTAAACCCCGGGGAGCTGTTTTTT.

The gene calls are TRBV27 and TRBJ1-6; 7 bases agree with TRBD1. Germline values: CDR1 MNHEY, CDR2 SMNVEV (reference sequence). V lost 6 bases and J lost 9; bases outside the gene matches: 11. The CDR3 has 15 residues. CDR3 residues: CASSQALNRGSPLHF. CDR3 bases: TGTGCCAGCAGCCAAGCCCTAAACAGGGGTTCACCCCTCCACTTT.

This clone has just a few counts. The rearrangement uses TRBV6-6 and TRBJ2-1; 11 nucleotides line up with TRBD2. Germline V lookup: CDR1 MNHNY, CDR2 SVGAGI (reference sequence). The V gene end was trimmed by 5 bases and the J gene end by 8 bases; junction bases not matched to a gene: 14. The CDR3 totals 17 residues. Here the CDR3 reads CASSPLTSGVHIDEQFF. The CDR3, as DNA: TGTGCCAGCAGTCCCCTGACTAGCGGGGTACATATCGATGAGCAGTTCTTC.

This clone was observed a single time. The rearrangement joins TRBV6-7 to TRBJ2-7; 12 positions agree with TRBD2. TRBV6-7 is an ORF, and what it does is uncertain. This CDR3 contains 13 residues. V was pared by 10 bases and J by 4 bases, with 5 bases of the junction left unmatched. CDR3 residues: CANLAGGPYEQYV. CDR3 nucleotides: TGTGCCAACCTAGCGGGAGGGCCGTACGAGCAGTACGTC.

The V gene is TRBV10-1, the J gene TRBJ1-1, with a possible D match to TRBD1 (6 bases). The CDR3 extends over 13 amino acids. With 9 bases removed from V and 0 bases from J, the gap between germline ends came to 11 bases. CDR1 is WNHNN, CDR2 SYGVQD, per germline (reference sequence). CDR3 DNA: TGCGCCAGTAGGACAGCCTTGAACACTGAAGCTTTCTTT. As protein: CASRTALNTEAFF.

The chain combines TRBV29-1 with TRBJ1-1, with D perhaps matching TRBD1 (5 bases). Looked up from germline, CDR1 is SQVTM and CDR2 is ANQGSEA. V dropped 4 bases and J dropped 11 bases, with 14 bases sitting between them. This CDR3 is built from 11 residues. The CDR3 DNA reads TGCAGCGTTGTCGGGGGAGAAGGCGCTTTCTTT. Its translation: CSVVGGEGAFF.

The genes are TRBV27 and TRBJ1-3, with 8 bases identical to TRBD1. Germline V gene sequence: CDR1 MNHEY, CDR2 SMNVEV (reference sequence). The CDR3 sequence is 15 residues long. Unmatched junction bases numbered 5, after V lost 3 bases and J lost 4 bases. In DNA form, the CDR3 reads TGTGCCAGCAGTTTTAGTTGGGACAGGGGAAACACCATATATTTT. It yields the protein CASSFSWDRGNTIYF.

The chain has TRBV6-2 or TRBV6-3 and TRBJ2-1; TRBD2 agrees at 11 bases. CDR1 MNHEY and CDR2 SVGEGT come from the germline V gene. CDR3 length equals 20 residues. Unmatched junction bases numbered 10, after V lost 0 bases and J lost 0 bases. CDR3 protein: CASSYSTRLAGLSSYNEQFF. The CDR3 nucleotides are TGTGCCAGCAGTTACTCGACGCGACTAGCGGGACTTAGCTCCTACAATGAGCAGTTCTTC.

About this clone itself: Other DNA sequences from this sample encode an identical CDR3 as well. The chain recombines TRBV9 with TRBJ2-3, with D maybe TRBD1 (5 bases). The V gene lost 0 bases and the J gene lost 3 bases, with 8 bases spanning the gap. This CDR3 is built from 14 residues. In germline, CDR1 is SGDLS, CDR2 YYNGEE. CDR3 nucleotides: TGTGCCAGCAGCGTAGTTGGGGCGACAGATACGCAGTATTTT. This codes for CASSVVGATDTQYF.

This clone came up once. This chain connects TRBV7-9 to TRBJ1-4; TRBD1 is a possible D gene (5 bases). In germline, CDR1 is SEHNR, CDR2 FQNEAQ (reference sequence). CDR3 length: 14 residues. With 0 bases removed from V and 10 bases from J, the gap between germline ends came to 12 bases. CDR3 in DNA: TGTGCCAGCAGCTTAGCTACGACAGTCGGAAAACTGTTTTTT. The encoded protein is CASSLATTVGKLFF.

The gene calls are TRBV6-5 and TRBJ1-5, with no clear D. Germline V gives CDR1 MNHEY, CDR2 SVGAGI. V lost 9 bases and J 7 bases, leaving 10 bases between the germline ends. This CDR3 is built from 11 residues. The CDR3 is CARHSGQPQHF. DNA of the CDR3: TGTGCCAGACATAGCGGGCAGCCCCAGCATTTT.

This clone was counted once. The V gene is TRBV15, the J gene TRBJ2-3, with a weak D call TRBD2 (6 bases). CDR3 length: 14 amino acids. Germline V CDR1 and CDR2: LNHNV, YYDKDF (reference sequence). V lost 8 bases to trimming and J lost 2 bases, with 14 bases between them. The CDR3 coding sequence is TGTGCCACCCGGGGGAGGCAGAACACAGATACGCAGTATTTT. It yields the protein CATRGRQNTDTQYF.

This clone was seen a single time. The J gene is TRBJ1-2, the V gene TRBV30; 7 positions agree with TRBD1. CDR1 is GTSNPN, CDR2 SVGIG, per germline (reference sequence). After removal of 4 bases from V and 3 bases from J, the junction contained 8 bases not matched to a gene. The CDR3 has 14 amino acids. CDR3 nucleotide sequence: TGTGCCTGGACCCAGGACAGGATTTACTATGGCTACACCTTC. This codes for CAWTQDRIYYGYTF.

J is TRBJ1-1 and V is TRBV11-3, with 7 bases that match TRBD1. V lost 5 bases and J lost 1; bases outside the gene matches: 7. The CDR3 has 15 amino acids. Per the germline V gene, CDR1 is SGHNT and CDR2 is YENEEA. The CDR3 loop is CASSARQGTNTEAFF. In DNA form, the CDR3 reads TGTGCCAGCAGCGCAAGACAGGGAACGAACACTGAAGCTTTCTTT. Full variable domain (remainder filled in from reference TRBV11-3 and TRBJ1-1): EAGVVQSPRYKIIEKKQPVAFWCNPISGHNTLYWYLQNLGQGPELLIRYENEEAVDDSQLPKDRFSAERLKGVDSTLKIQPAELGDSAVYLCASSARQGTNTEAFFGQGTRLTVV.

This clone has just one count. CDR3 sequence reads: CASSLAPTSNTDTQYF. The CDR3 DNA is TGTGCCAGCAGCTTGGCGCCTACTTCTAACACAGATACGCAGTATTTT. The rearrangement uses TRBV5-4 and TRBJ2-3; D not certain. Germline V gene lookup returns CDR1 SGHNT and CDR2 YYREEE (reference sequence). Trimming shortened V by 0 bases and J by 2 bases, and 13 bases separated the two germline ends. The CDR3 has 16 amino acids.

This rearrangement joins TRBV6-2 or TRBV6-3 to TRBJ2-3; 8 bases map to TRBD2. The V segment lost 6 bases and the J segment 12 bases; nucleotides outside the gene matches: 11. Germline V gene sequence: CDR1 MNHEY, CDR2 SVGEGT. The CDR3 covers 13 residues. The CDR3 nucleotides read TGTGCCAGCAGCGAACGGCCGGGACTAGTCCAGTATTTT. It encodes CASSERPGLVQYF.

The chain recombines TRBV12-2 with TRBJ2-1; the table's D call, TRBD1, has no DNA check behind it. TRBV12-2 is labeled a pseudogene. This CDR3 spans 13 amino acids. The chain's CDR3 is CASRCRQIREQFF. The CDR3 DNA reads TGTGCAAGTCGTTGCCGACAAATCCGCGAGCAGTTCTTC.

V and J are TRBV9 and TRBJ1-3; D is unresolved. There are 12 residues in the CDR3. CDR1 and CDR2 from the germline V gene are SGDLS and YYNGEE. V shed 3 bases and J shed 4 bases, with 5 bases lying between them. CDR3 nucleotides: TGTGCCAGCAGCGCCCAAGGAAACACCATATATTTT. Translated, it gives CASSAQGNTIYF.

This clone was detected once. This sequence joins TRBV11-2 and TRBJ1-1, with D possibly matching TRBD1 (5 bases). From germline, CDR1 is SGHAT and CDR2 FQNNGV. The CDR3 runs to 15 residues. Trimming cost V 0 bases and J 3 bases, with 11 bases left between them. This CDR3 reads CASSLDWGEDTEAFF. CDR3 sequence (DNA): TGTGCCAGCAGCTTAGATTGGGGGGAAGACACTGAAGCTTTCTTT.

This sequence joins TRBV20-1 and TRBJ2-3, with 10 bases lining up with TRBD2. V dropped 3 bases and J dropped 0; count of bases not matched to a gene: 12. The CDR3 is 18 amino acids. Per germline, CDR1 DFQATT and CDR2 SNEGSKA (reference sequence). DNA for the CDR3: TGCAGTGCTAGTGATCGGACTAGCGGCGGCCGTAGCACAGATACGCAGTATTTT. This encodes CSASDRTSGGRSTDTQYF.

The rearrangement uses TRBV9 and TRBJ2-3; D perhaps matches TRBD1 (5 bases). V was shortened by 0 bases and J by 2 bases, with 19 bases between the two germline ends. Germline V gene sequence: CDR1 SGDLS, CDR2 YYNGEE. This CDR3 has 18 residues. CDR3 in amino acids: CASSVEIEAGPSTDTQYF. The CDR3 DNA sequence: TGTGCCAGCAGCGTAGAGATCGAAGCAGGGCCCTCCACAGATACGCAGTATTTT.

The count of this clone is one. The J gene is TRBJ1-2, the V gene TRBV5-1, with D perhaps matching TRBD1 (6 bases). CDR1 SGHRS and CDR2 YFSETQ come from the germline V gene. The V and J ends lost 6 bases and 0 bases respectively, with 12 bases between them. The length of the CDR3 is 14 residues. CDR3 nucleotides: TGCGCCAGCACCAAGGACAGAGCTAACTATGGCTACACCTTC. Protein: CASTKDRANYGYTF.

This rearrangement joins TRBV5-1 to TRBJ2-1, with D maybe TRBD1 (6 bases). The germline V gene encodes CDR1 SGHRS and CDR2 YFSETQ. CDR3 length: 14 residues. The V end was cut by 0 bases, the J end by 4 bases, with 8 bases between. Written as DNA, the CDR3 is TGCGCCAGCAGCTTGGGGACAGCATACAATGAGCAGTTCTTC. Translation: CASSLGTAYNEQFF.

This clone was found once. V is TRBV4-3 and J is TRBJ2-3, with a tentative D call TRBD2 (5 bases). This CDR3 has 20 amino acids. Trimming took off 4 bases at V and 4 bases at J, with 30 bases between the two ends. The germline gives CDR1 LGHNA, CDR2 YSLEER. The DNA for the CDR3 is TGCGCCAGCAGCCCCAACCCTTTCCCCGGGGAGAGGGAGTTCGCAGATACGCAGTATTTT. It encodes CASSPNPFPGEREFADTQYF.

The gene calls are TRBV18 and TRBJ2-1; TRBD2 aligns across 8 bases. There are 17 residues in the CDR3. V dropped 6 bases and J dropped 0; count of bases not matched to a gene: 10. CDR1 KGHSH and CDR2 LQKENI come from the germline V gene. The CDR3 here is CASSPGGEISSYNEQFF. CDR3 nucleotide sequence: TGTGCCAGCTCCCCGGGGGGGGAAATAAGCTCCTACAATGAGCAGTTCTTC.